The present T cell receptor (beta chain) was sequenced within a study of cytomegalovirus exposure and HLA in healthy donors. Study outcomes and limitations: Earlier analysis found most TCR beta V segments productive about 87% or about 30% of the time. TCR beta sequences numbering around 15,000 were associated with HLA alleles at 0.05 false discovery rate in a later analysis. The authors later linked a missense DCLRE1C variant to TCR beta V- and J-gene trimming. Accounts indicate the classifier identified cytomegalovirus status with strong specificity and sensitivity.

Primers: 60 Vbeta forward and 13 Jbeta reverse. Sequencing used immunoSEQ multiplex PCR; TCRdb keeps in-frame clones, though not all of them. The sample contains over 150,000 clones, around 77% of which appear only once. Regarding this clone: The antigen is not known.

The sample was PBMCs. This clonotype was sampled from a woman aged 30 to 39 in good health and CMV-seronegative.

Here the CDR3 DNA reads TGCAGCGGGGGACAGGCCCTCTACGAGCAGTACTTC. As protein: CSGGQALYEQYF. The chain links TRBV29-1 to TRBJ2-5; 8 bases match TRBD1. With the DNA end fitting TRBJ2-7 better, the J assignment may be wrong. The CDR3 spans 12 residues. Germline V gene sequence: CDR1 SQVTM, CDR2 ANQGSEA.